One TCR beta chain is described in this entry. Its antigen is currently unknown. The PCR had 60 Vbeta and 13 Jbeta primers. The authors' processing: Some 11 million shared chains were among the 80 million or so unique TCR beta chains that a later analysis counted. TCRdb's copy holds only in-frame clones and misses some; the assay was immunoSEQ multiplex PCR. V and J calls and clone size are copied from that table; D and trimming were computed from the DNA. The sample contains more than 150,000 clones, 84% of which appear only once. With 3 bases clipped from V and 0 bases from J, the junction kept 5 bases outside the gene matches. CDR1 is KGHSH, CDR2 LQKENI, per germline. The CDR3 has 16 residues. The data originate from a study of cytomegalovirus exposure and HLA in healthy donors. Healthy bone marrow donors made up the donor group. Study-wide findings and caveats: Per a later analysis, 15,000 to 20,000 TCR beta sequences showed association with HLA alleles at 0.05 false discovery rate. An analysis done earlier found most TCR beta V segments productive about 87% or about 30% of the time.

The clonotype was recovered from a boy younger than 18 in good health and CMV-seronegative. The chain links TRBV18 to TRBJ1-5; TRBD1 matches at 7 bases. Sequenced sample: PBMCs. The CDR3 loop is CASSPKQGLSNQPQHF. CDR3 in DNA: TGTGCCAGCTCACCCAAACAGGGGCTTAGCAATCAGCCCCAGCATTTT.